These 10 T cell receptor beta chains share one sample of origin, sequenced in a study of identical twins. TCRdb re-derived calls from the 5' RACE reads in MiXCR, one entry per CDR3 protein. The sample records about 890,000 distinct CDR3 sequences, roughly an eighth being singletons. These data were also reused for a study on yellow fever vaccine responses in identical twins.

Sample: PBMCs. The receptors were gathered from a woman in her late teens or twenties in good health.

This clonotype turned up a few times. The chain is built from TRBV6-1 and TRBJ2-3; TRBD1 matches 7 bases. The CDR3 consists of 14 residues. Germline trimming cut 6 bases from V and 1 base from J; bases unmatched to any gene: 4. The germline V gene has CDR1 MNHNS and CDR2 SASEGT. The CDR3, as DNA: TGTGCCAGCAGGACAGGGCGGCGCACAGATACGCAGTATTTT. Its protein is CASRTGRRTDTQYF.

This clonotype was detected only a few times. J is TRBJ1-4 and V is TRBV5-1; possible D gene TRBD1, 5 bases. The germline CDR1 and CDR2 sequences are SGHRS and YFSETQ. The V end lost 0 bases, the J end lost 7 bases, and 10 bases lay between the germline ends. This CDR3 has 14 residues. The CDR3 DNA is TGCGCCAGCAGCTTGGGACAGCAGATTGAAAAACTGTTTTTT. Amino acids: CASSLGQQIEKLFF.

This clonotype was found many times. The chain combines TRBV15 with TRBJ2-1; 9 nucleotides align to TRBD2. V lost 1 base to trimming and J lost 8 bases; unmatched junction nucleotides: 6. Germline CDR1 reads LNHNV; CDR2 reads YYDKDF (reference sequence). This CDR3 is 15 amino acids long. This chain's CDR3 is CATSRGSGSFYEQFF. CDR3 coding DNA: TGTGCCACCAGCAGAGGTAGCGGGAGTTTCTATGAGCAGTTCTTC.

This CDR3 is CASTGQGAFYEQYV. For the CDR3, the DNA is TGTGCCAGCACGGGACAGGGGGCGTTCTACGAGCAGTACGTC. This chain connects TRBV6-1 to TRBJ2-7; 12 bases agree with TRBD1. CDR1 MNHNS and CDR2 SASEGT come from the germline V gene. V lost 7 bases and J lost 3; bases outside the gene matches: 4. This CDR3 contains 14 residues.

This clonotype has a handful of counts. The chain couples TRBV20-1 to TRBJ1-2; 7 nucleotides line up with TRBD1. This CDR3 comprises 13 residues. Germline CDR1 DFQATT, CDR2 SNEGSKA (reference sequence). V lost 6 bases, J lost 0 bases, and 4 bases stayed unmatched. CDR3 protein: CSATGTANYGYTF. CDR3 coding DNA: TGCAGTGCCACCGGGACAGCTAACTATGGCTACACCTTC.

This clonotype turned up a few times. This rearrangement joins TRBV4-1 to TRBJ1-6; D remains ambiguous. The CDR3 has 17 amino acids. The germline V gene encodes CDR1 MGHRA and CDR2 YSYEKL. Trimming shortened V by 0 bases and J by 0 bases, and 9 bases separated the two germline ends. CDR3 loop: CASSQDKGRSYNSPLHF. The CDR3 nucleotides are TGCGCCAGCAGCCAAGATAAAGGGCGCTCCTATAATTCACCCCTCCACTTT.

This clonotype appeared a few times. The genes are TRBV11-2 and TRBJ2-3, with TRBD2 matching over 14 bases. This CDR3 spans 17 amino acids. Losses at the gene ends were 4 bases for V and 7 bases for J; bases not matched to a gene: 10. CDR1 and CDR2 from the germline V gene are SGHAT and FQNNGV. CDR3 DNA sequence: TGTGCCAGCAGCTCGATCCGACTAGCGGGAGGGGTAAATACGCAGTATTTT. Translation gives CASSSIRLAGGVNTQYF.

The chain couples TRBV7-2 to TRBJ2-2; D remains ambiguous. Germline CDR1 and CDR2: SGHTA and FQGNSA. V was clipped by 4 bases and J by 3 bases, with 12 bases between them. The CDR3 has 15 amino acids. CDR3 sequence reads: CASSSVTEHTGELFF. The CDR3 region has the DNA TGTGCCAGCAGCTCAGTCACAGAACACACCGGGGAGCTGTTTTTT.

This chain connects TRBV5-6 to TRBJ1-1, with D unresolved. This CDR3 is built from 14 residues. In germline, CDR1 is SGHDT, CDR2 YYEEEE. Between the trimmed V and J ends, which lost 0 bases and 6 bases, there was a span of 12 bases. DNA of the CDR3: TGTGCCAGCAGCTTGGATGCCCTCCTCTCTGAAGCTTTCTTT. Amino acids: CASSLDALLSEAFF.

This clonotype was detected many times. The chain couples TRBV5-1 to TRBJ2-1; D may be TRBD2 (6 bases). The CDR3 extends over 17 amino acids. The germline gives CDR1 SGHRS, CDR2 YFSETQ. The germline V and J ends were trimmed by 0 bases and 0 bases, with 13 bases remaining between them. The CDR3, as DNA: TGCGCCAGCAGCTTGGCACTTAGCGGTGGCTCCTACAATGAGCAGTTCTTC. Its translation is CASSLALSGGSYNEQFF.